Presented here are 21 T cell receptor beta chains from one specimen sequenced in a study of regulatory T cells in long-lasting Graves disease. Libraries of TCR beta came from iRepertoire HTBI primers plus Arm-PCR of CDR3 regions. TCRdb reanalysed the multiplex PCR reads using MiXCR and keeps one entry per CDR3 protein. The sample has over 200,000 distinct CDR3 sequences; approximately 20% are singletons. Indicated time point: newly diagnosed GD, antithyroid drugs for less than 3 months. Preparation of the TCR library used RNA extracted from PBMCs. This sample was shared with a second study, whose subject was T cells in Graves' hyperthyroidism and ophthalmopathy.

The source material was peripheral blood mononuclear cells (PBMCs), sampled at new diagnosis, from a patient treated with antithyroid drugs. The receptors here all came from a woman aged 25 to 39 with Graves disease.

This clonotype came up many times. The genes are TRBV5-1 and TRBJ2-7; 8 bases align to TRBD1. There are 15 residues in the CDR3. Trimming cost V 0 bases and J 3 bases; bases outside gene matches: 5. Looked up from germline, CDR1 is SGHRS and CDR2 is YFSETQ. CDR3 region: CASSLDRGNFYEQYF. In DNA, the CDR3 is TGCGCCAGCAGCTTGGACAGGGGGAATTTCTACGAGCAGTACTTC.

This clonotype was seen repeatedly, ten times or more. The chain couples TRBV5-1 to TRBJ2-1; TRBD2 aligns across 11 bases. The CDR3 is made up of 18 amino acids. J lost 2 bases, V lost 0 bases, and 7 bases had no gene match. CDR1 and CDR2 from the germline V gene are SGHRS and YFSETQ. The CDR3 DNA sequence: TGCGCCAGCAGCTTGGACCGGACTAGCGGGCACACCTACAATGAGCAGTTCTTC. Amino acids: CASSLDRTSGHTYNEQFF.

This clonotype was seen at least ten times. The chain employs TRBV5-1 and TRBJ2-7; TRBD1 matches 9 bases. V shed 4 bases, J shed 6 bases, and the junction held 8 bases outside the gene matches. This CDR3 has 14 residues. Germline V CDR1 and CDR2: SGHRS, YFSETQ. CDR3 sequence: CASSLRTGESEQYF. The DNA for the CDR3 is TGCGCCAGCAGCCTCCGGACAGGGGAGAGCGAGCAGTACTTC.

This clonotype was observed a few times. The chain has TRBV20-1 and TRBJ1-3; 9 bases align to TRBD1. The germline gives CDR1 DFQATT, CDR2 SNEGSKA (reference sequence). The CDR3 sequence is 14 residues long. The trim removed 2 bases at V and 6 bases at J, leaving 5 bases unmatched. This CDR3 reads CSARLQGAENTIYF. The CDR3 DNA reads as TGCAGTGCTAGACTACAGGGGGCGGAAAACACCATATATTTT.

The chain links TRBV24-1 to TRBJ2-1, with D perhaps TRBD1 (6 bases). Germline V gene data show CDR1 as KGHDR and CDR2 as SFDVKD. Trimming cost V 3 bases and J 6 bases, with 14 bases left between them. There are 15 residues in the CDR3. The CDR3 protein is CATSDNKGVFNEQFF. The CDR3 DNA reads TGTGCCACCAGTGATAATAAGGGGGTTTTCAATGAGCAGTTCTTC.

With respect to this clonotype: A much larger clone lies a single base off, so this may be a read error. This rearrangement joins TRBV7-9 to TRBJ1-4; D remains unclear. CDR3 length equals 15 residues. Germline V gene data show CDR1 as SEHNR and CDR2 as FQNEAQ (reference sequence). CDR3 protein: CAGSLNGPGNEKLFF. The CDR3 nucleotides are TGTGCCGGCAGCTTGAACGGGCCCGGTAATGAAAAACTGTTTTTT. The whole variable domain, filled in from reference TRBV7-9 and TRBJ1-4, reads DTGVSQNPRHKITKRGQNVTFRCDPISEHNRLYWYRQTLGQGPEFLTYFQNEAQLEKSRLLSDRFSAERPKGSFSTLEIQRTEQGDSAMYLCAGSLNGPGNEKLFFGSGTQLSVL.

This clonotype was seen a handful of times. Being one base from a much bigger clone, this may be a read error. The chain couples TRBV7-9 to TRBJ1-2, with 9 bases fitting TRBD1. CDR1 is SEHNR and CDR2 is FQNEAQ in the germline V gene (reference sequence). The CDR3 has 14 residues. CDR3 nucleotide sequence: TGTGCCAGCGGCTTCTCCGGGACAGGGAATGGCTACACCTTC. Encoded protein: CASGFSGTGNGYTF.

This clonotype was found a few times. The chain combines TRBV5-6 with TRBJ2-7; TRBD1 matches 9 bases. CDR3 length: 17 amino acids. Germline-derived CDR1 and CDR2 are SGHDT and YYEEEE. J was trimmed by 1 base and V by 3 bases; bases with no gene match: 11. The DNA for the CDR3 is TGTGCCAGCAGCTCGGGACAGGGATTGGAAGTGTCCTACGAGCAGTACTTC. It yields the protein CASSSGQGLEVSYEQYF.

The chain recombines TRBV5-1 with TRBJ1-3, with D uncertain. The CDR3 loop spans 17 amino acids. Deletions cut 0 bases from V and 0 bases from J, with 13 bases between. CDR1 and CDR2 from the germline V gene are SGHRS and YFSETQ. CDR3 nucleotides: TGCGCCAGCAGCTTGGCGCCAGGCCTATTCTCTGGAAACACCATATATTTT. Translated, it gives CASSLAPGLFSGNTIYF.

This clonotype was recorded at least ten times. This chain joins TRBV20-1 and TRBJ2-1; 7 bases line up with TRBD2. Germline V CDR1 and CDR2: DFQATT, SNEGSKA (reference sequence). V lost 2 bases to trimming and J lost 5 bases; unmatched junction nucleotides: 6. The CDR3 extends over 14 amino acids. CDR3 in amino acids: CSARPAGKNNEQFF. CDR3 sequence (DNA): TGCAGTGCTAGACCAGCGGGGAAAAACAATGAGCAGTTCTTC.

The sample holds many counts of this clonotype. The V call is TRBV4-2, the J call TRBJ2-5, with a tentative D call TRBD1 (8 bases). The CDR3 length is 17 residues. Trimming pared 0 bases from V and 5 bases from J, leaving 19 bases between. Germline assignment: CDR1 LGHNA and CDR2 YNFKEQ. CDR3 sequence: CASSQDPPGQGGETQYF. CDR3 DNA: TGTGCCAGCAGCCAAGATCCACCAGGACAGGGAGGGGAGACCCAGTACTTC.

This clonotype occurred many times. This chain uses TRBV5-1 with TRBJ2-7, with D perhaps TRBD2 (5 bases). CDR3 size: 14 residues. V lost 0 bases and J lost 3, with 10 bases in between. Germline V CDR1 and CDR2: SGHRS, YFSETQ. The CDR3 loop is CASSLVYEGYEQYF. CDR3 bases: TGCGCCAGCAGCTTGGTCTACGAGGGCTACGAGCAGTACTTC.

This clonotype has a count of ten or more. Germline and junction disagree at one end, which may indicate a read error. V gene TRBV11-2 combines with J gene TRBJ2-2, with 10 bases lining up with TRBD2. The CDR3 runs to 16 residues. Germline CDR1 is SGHAT and CDR2 is FQNNGV. Here the CDR3 DNA reads TGTACCAGCAGAGTGGGACTAGCGTATATCATGGGGGAGCTGTTTTTT. This encodes CTSRVGLAYIMGELFF.

In the case of this clonotype: A clone one base away is much larger, so this may be a read error. This rearrangement joins TRBV6-2 or TRBV6-3 to TRBJ1-1, with 8 nucleotides matching TRBD1. V shed 7 bases, J shed 1 base, and the junction held 8 bases outside the gene matches. CDR3 length equals 15 residues. The germline V gene encodes CDR1 MNHEY and CDR2 SVGEGT. CDR3 protein: CASNPRGRGNTEAFF. In nucleotides, the CDR3 is TGTGCCAGCAATCCCAGGGGGCGAGGGAACACTGAAGCTTTCTTT.

At least ten counts were recorded for this clonotype. V usage is TRBV12-3 or TRBV12-4 and J usage is TRBJ2-3; 8 bases are a match to TRBD2. This CDR3 spans 16 amino acids. V gave up 2 bases and J gave up 6 bases; unmatched junction bases: 10. CDR3 residues: CASSLLGGGHGDTQYF. The CDR3 bases are TGTGCCAGCAGTTTACTAGGCGGGGGGCATGGGGATACGCAGTATTTT.

For this clonotype: A far larger clone differs by one base, so this is likely a read error. A read error is likely, as this CDR3 ends without the conserved phenylalanine or tryptophan. This chain links TRBV11-1 with TRBJ1-5; 7 bases agree with TRBD1. V was pared by 9 bases and J by 0 bases, with 5 bases of the junction left unmatched. This CDR3 is 14 amino acids long. Germline loops: CDR1 SGHAT, CDR2 FQDESV (reference sequence). The CDR3 loop is CASTGTASNQPQHL. Here the CDR3 DNA reads TGTGCCAGTACCGGGACAGCTAGCAATCAGCCCCAGCATCTT.

This clonotype was found many times. The rearrangement joins TRBV3-1 to TRBJ2-5, with TRBD2 as a possible D gene (6 bases). Germline V gene lookup returns CDR1 LGHDT and CDR2 YNNKEL (reference sequence). The CDR3 loop spans 14 amino acids. Between the trimmed V and J ends, which lost 7 bases and 7 bases, there was a span of 19 bases. CDR3 nucleotide sequence: TGTGCCAGCACCCCTGGAACGGGGAGGAGGACCCAGTACTTC. It codes for CASTPGTGRRTQYF.

V usage is TRBV28 and J usage is TRBJ1-6; D is possibly TRBD1 (5 bases). Looked up from germline, CDR1 is MDHEN and CDR2 is SYDVKM. The CDR3 extends over 13 amino acids. Trimming took 8 bases from V and 7 from J, leaving 12 bases between them. CDR3 DNA: TGTGCCAGCTCCGGGGGTGGGAATTCACCCCTCCACTTT. Its translation is CASSGGGNSPLHF.

This clonotype was picked up many times. The V call is TRBV6-5, the J call TRBJ1-2, with 12 bases aligning to TRBD1. From germline, CDR1 is MNHEY and CDR2 SVGAGI. This CDR3 comprises 18 residues. The V and J ends lost 4 bases and 4 bases, in that order; junction bases with no gene match: 13. For the CDR3, the DNA is TGTGCCAGCAGTTTCGCCGGGACAGGGGGCGGGTATAGCTATGGCTACACCTTC. Translating it yields CASSFAGTGGGYSYGYTF.

Ten or more counts support this clonotype. J is TRBJ2-5 and V is TRBV11-1, with TRBD1 as a possible D gene (5 bases). The germline V and J ends were trimmed by 5 bases and 2 bases, with 12 bases remaining between them. The CDR3 length is 14 residues. Germline V CDR1 and CDR2: SGHAT, FQDESV (reference sequence). This CDR3 reads CASSHLQGQETQYF. For the CDR3, the DNA is TGTGCCAGCAGCCACCTGCAGGGACAAGAGACCCAGTACTTC. Full variable domain (missing parts from reference TRBV11-1 and TRBJ2-5): EAEVAQSPRYKITEKSQAVAFWCDPISGHATLYWYRQILGQGPELLVQFQDESVVDDSQLPKDRFSAERLKGVDSTLKIQPAELGDSAMYLCASSHLQGQETQYFGPGTRLLVL.

Ten or more counts support this clonotype. The genes are TRBV4-1 and TRBJ2-7, with D maybe TRBD2 (6 bases). This CDR3 spans 14 amino acids. The V gene's germline CDR1 is MGHRA and CDR2 YSYEKL. V lost 1 base, J lost 4 bases, and 11 bases lay in between. CDR3 in amino acids: CASSQAPGGYEQYF. The CDR3 region has the DNA TGCGCCAGCAGCCAAGCCCCCGGGGGTTACGAGCAGTACTTC.